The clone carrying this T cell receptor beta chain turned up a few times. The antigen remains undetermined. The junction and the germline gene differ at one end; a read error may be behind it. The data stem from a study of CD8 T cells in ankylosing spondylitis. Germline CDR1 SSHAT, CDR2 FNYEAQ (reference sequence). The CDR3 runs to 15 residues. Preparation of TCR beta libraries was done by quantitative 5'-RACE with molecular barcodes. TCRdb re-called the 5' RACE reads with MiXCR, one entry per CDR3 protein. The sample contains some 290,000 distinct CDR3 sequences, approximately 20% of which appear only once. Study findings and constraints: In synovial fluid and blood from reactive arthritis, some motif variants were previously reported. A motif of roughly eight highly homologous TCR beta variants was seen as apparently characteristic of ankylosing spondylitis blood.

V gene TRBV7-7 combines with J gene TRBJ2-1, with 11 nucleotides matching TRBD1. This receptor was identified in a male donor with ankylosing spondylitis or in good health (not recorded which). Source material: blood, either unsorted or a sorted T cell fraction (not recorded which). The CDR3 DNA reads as TGTGCTAGCAGCTTGGGGACAGGGGGGTCCAATGAGCAGTTCTTC. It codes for CASSLGTGGSNEQFF.